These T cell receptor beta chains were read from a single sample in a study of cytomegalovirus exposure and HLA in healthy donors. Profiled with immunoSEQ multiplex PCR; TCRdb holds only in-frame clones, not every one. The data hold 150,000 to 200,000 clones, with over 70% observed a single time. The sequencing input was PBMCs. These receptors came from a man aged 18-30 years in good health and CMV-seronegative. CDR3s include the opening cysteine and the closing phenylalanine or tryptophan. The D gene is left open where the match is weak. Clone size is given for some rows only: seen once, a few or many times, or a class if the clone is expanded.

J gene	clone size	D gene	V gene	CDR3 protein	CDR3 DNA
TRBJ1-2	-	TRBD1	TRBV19	CASSRRQGDYGYTF	TGTGCCAGTAGTAGGAGACAGGGGGACTATGGCTACACCTTC
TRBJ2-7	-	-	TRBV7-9	CASSLPGHRPPSEQYF	TGTGCCAGCAGCTTACCGGGACATCGTCCACCCAGCGAGCAGTACTTC
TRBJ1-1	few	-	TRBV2	CASSGPRSKTEAFF	TGTGCCAGCAGTGGGCCGAGGAGTAAAACTGAAGCTTTCTTT
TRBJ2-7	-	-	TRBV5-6	CASSPERLAGQPYWEQYF	TGTGCCAGCAGCCCCGAGAGATTAGCGGGACAGCCCTACTGGGAGCAGTACTTC
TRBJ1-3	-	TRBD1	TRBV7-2	CASSSRDSPSGNTIYF	TGTGCCAGCAGCTCCCGGGACAGCCCCTCTGGAAACACCATATATTTT
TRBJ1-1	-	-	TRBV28	CAAAGAGGNTEAFF	TGTGCCGCGGCGGGGGCGGGTGGGAACACTGAAGCTTTCTTT
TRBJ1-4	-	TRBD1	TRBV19	CASSPGQVGGKLFF	TGTGCCAGTAGTCCAGGACAGGTTGGTGGAAAACTGTTTTTT
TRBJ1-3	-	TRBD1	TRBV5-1	CASSLGTGGRSSSGNTIYF	TGCGCCAGCAGCTTGGGTACAGGGGGGCGGTCGAGCTCTGGAAACACCATATATTTT
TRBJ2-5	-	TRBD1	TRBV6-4	CASSRDRGETQYF	TGTGCCAGCAGTCGAGACAGGGGAGAGACCCAGTACTTC
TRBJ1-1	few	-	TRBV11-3	CASSFTSNTEAFF	TGTGCCAGCAGCTTCACATCGAACACTGAAGCTTTCTTT
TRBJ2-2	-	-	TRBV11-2	CASSLDGNTGELFF	TGTGCCAGCAGCTTAGACGGGAACACCGGGGAGCTGTTTTTT
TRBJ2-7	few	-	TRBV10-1	CASSESGGGAGSYEQYF	TGCGCCAGCAGTGAGTCGGGTGGGGGGGCCGGGAGCTACGAGCAGTACTTC
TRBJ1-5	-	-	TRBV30	CAWSVQGYQPQHF	TGTGCCTGGAGTGTACAGGGCTATCAACCCCAGCATTTT
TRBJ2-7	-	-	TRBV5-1	CASSLGQAVYEQYF	TGCGCCAGCAGCTTGGGACAGGCTGTCTACGAGCAGTACTTC
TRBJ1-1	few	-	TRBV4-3	CASSRWGPRGWNTEAFF	TGCGCCAGCAGCCGGTGGGGGCCCCGAGGGTGGAACACTGAAGCTTTCTTT
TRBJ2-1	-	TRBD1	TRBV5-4	CASSLGTGGYNEQFF	TGTGCCAGCAGCTTAGGGACAGGCGGCTACAATGAGCAGTTCTTC